The 27 T cell receptor beta chains below were found in one sample sequenced in a study of vaccination effects on CD4 cells after COVID-19. These receptors are not linked to any known antigen. Antigen-specific CD4+ T cells were first expanded with viral peptide pools by the ViraFEST assay and only then sequenced. An approximately 10-day culture period preceded the isolation of CD4+ T cells. Vaccine administered to participants consisted of two doses of either BNT162b2 or mRNA-1273. Sequencing was performed with immunoSEQ multiplex PCR; in TCRdb, only in-frame clones are kept and a portion is missing. The table lists some 15,000 clones, about 77% of them singletons, with roughly 23% in the top ten. The source was CD4+ T cells from PBMCs cultured with HCoV-NL63 spike peptides, collected after COVID-19 vaccination. The receptors derive from a human donor who received a COVID-19 vaccine.

This clone was counted only a few times. The chain is built from TRBV3-1 (or the pseudogene TRBV3-2) and TRBJ1-3; TRBD1 matches 8 bases. Losses at the gene ends were 4 bases for V and 4 bases for J; bases not matched to a gene: 6. Germline-derived CDR1 and CDR2 are LGHDT and YNNKEL (reference sequence). The CDR3 length is 15 residues. Here the CDR3 DNA reads TGTGCCAGCAGCCCAGTCAGGGACAGGGGAAACACCATATATTTT. Its protein is CASSPVRDRGNTIYF.

The genes are TRBV9 and TRBJ2-5; D tentatively reads TRBD1 or TRBD2 (5 bases each). Per the germline V gene, CDR1 is SGDLS and CDR2 is YYNGEE. The CDR3 has 15 residues. V was trimmed by 0 bases and J by 5 bases, leaving 14 bases between them. Here the CDR3 DNA reads TGTGCCAGCAGCGTAGATTCGGGGCGCGGGGAGACCCAGTACTTC. It is translated as CASSVDSGRGETQYF.

The rearrangement links TRBV30 to TRBJ1-4; the match to TRBD1 covers 8 bases. V lost 5 bases, J lost 4 bases, and 6 bases stayed unmatched. This CDR3 spans 14 amino acids. CDR1 GTSNPN and CDR2 SVGIG come from the germline V gene (reference sequence). The CDR3 spells CAWLGQGSNEKLFF. The CDR3 DNA reads TGTGCCTGGCTTGGACAGGGAAGTAATGAAAAACTGTTTTTT.

This clone was detected once. The chain employs TRBV6-5 and TRBJ1-2, with no clear D. Trimming stripped 3 bases from V and 7 bases from J, with 12 bases between. This CDR3 has 13 amino acids. CDR1 is MNHEY, CDR2 SVGAGI, per germline. The CDR3 is CASSYKRAGGYTF. The DNA for the CDR3 is TGTGCCAGCAGTTATAAGAGGGCTGGTGGCTACACCTTC.

J is TRBJ2-7 and V is TRBV6-1, with D perhaps matching TRBD1 or TRBD2 (5 bases each). Trimming left V 0 bases short and J 3 bases short, with 15 bases between. CDR1 and CDR2 from the germline V gene are MNHNS and SASEGT. This CDR3 has 16 residues. CDR3: CASSEALGESYYEQYF. The CDR3 coding sequence is TGTGCCAGCAGTGAAGCGCTGGGGGAGTCGTACTACGAGCAGTACTTC.

The chain has TRBV4-2 and TRBJ1-4; the D gene is possibly TRBD1 (5 bases). V lost 4 bases and J 0 bases, leaving 12 bases between the germline ends. The CDR3 has 16 residues. Per the germline V gene, CDR1 is LGHNA and CDR2 is YNFKEQ. CDR3 in DNA: TGTGCCAGCAGCCTCCAGGGAAGCCCAACTAATGAAAAACTGTTTTTT. Protein: CASSLQGSPTNEKLFF.

V is TRBV9 and J is TRBJ2-2; 13 positions agree with TRBD2. CDR1 is SGDLS and CDR2 is YYNGEE in the germline V gene. The J segment lost 6 bases and the V segment lost 3 bases, leaving 2 bases of the junction unmatched. This CDR3 comprises 15 residues. The CDR3 nucleotides are TGTGCCAGCAGCGAGGGACTAGCGGGACCCGGGGAGCTGTTTTTT. Protein product: CASSEGLAGPGELFF. The full variable domain, in which reference TRBV9 and TRBJ2-2 provide the parts outside the CDR3, is DSGVTQTPKHLITATGQRVTLRCSPRSGDLSVYWYQQSLDQGLQFLIQYYNGEERAKGNILERFSAQQFPDLHSELNLSSLELGDSALYFCASSEGLAGPGELFFGEGSRLTVL.

The chain is built from TRBV28 and TRBJ1-2; D is uncertain. The CDR3 length is 13 residues. V was trimmed by 6 bases and J by 5 bases, leaving 13 bases between them. CDR1 and CDR2 (germline): MDHEN, SYDVKM. The CDR3 region is CASSHEPNYGYTF. In DNA form, the CDR3 reads TGTGCCAGCAGCCACGAGCCCAATTATGGCTACACCTTC.

The CDR3 region is CASSSGTDTQYF. The CDR3 region has the DNA TGCGCCAGCAGCTCCGGTACAGATACGCAGTATTTT. The V call is TRBV5-1, the J call TRBJ2-3; no reliable D call. Germline V gene data show CDR1 as SGHRS and CDR2 as YFSETQ. The V end was cut by 3 bases, the J end by 3 bases, with 5 bases between. This CDR3 spans 12 amino acids.

This rearrangement joins TRBV7-2 to TRBJ2-2; 9 bases are a match to TRBD2. CDR1 is SGHTA, CDR2 FQGNSA, per germline. Trimming took 9 bases from V and 4 from J; bases not matched to a gene: 9. This CDR3 has 15 residues. DNA for the CDR3: TGTGCCAGTAGGGGTAGCGGGGGCCTCACCGGGGAGCTGTTTTTT. Encoded protein: CASRGSGGLTGELFF.

This clone was detected a few times. The J gene is TRBJ1-1, the V gene TRBV27; 7 bases align to TRBD1. Losses at the gene ends were 9 bases for V and 0 bases for J; bases not matched to a gene: 10. CDR3 size: 15 residues. Per the germline V gene, CDR1 is MNHEY and CDR2 is SMNVEV (reference sequence). CDR3 loop: CASHTTGRVNTEAFF. The CDR3 DNA reads as TGTGCCAGTCACACGACAGGGCGGGTGAACACTGAAGCTTTCTTT.

The rearrangement joins TRBV6-6 to TRBJ2-2, with 7 bases lining up with TRBD1. V gave up 6 bases and J gave up 0 bases; unmatched junction bases: 16. The CDR3 length is 19 residues. From germline, CDR1 is MNHNY and CDR2 SVGAGI (reference sequence). The CDR3 here is CASSRRATGALSNTGELFF. The CDR3, as DNA: TGTGCCAGCAGCCGACGAGCTACAGGGGCACTATCGAACACCGGGGAGCTGTTTTTT.

This clone was observed a single time. The rearrangement uses TRBV18 and TRBJ2-3; maybe TRBD1 (6 bases). Germline CDR1 and CDR2: KGHSH and LQKENI. The CDR3 runs 16 residues. With 2 bases removed from V and 4 bases from J, the gap between germline ends came to 16 bases. CDR3 sequence: CASSPRGSSYPDTQYF. CDR3 DNA: TGTGCCAGCTCACCAAGGGGGAGTTCCTATCCAGATACGCAGTATTTT.

The chain employs TRBV5-1 and TRBJ2-2, with D uncertain. The CDR3 sequence is 16 residues long. V gave up 0 bases and J gave up 0 bases, with 9 bases separating them. The germline V gene has CDR1 SGHRS and CDR2 YFSETQ. CDR3 DNA sequence: TGCGCCAGCAGCTTGGTAGCCAGTTCGAACACCGGGGAGCTGTTTTTT. This translates into CASSLVASSNTGELFF. Using reference TRBV5-1 and TRBJ2-2 for the parts outside the CDR3, the full variable domain is KAGVTQTPRYLIKTRGQQVTLSCSPISGHRSVSWYQQTPGQGLQFLFEYFSETQRNKGNFPGRFSGRQFSNSRSEMNVSTLELGDSALYLCASSLVASSNTGELFFGEGSRLTVL.

The J gene is TRBJ2-1, the V gene TRBV19; unclear D gene. Germline CDR1 LNHDA, CDR2 SQIVND (reference sequence). The CDR3 sequence is 17 residues long. V lost 4 bases and J lost 0, with 16 bases in between. The CDR3 is CASSTHKASSSYNEQFF. The CDR3 nucleotides are TGTGCCAGTAGTACCCACAAAGCTTCCAGCTCCTACAATGAGCAGTTCTTC.

The CDR3 DNA reads TGTGCCAGCAGCACGACAGTGAACACTGAAGCTTTCTTT. This codes for CASSTTVNTEAFF. The V gene is TRBV9, the J gene TRBJ1-1; D is perhaps TRBD1 (5 bases). Deletions cut 4 bases from V and 0 bases from J, with 7 bases between. The CDR3 sequence is 13 residues long. CDR1 and CDR2 from the germline V gene are SGDLS and YYNGEE.

The chain combines TRBV21-1 with TRBJ1-2. TRBV21-1 is flagged as a pseudogene. This CDR3 has 16 amino acids. The CDR3 sequence is CASSKDKPGEDYGYTF. DNA for the CDR3: TGTGCCAGCAGCAAAGACAAGCCAGGGGAGGACTATGGCTACACCTTC.

The rearrangement uses TRBV7-2 and TRBJ1-2, with TRBD1 matching over 10 bases. V shed 5 bases and J 10 bases; nucleotides not matched to a gene: 4. CDR1 is SGHTA, CDR2 FQGNSA, per germline. The CDR3 totals 12 residues. The CDR3 loop reads CASSPGQGTYTF. DNA of the CDR3: TGTGCCAGCAGCCCGGGACAGGGGACCTACACCTTC. Using reference TRBV7-2 and TRBJ1-2 for the parts outside the CDR3, the full variable domain is GAGVSQSPSNKVTEKGKDVELRCDPISGHTALYWYRQSLGQGLEFLIYFQGNSAPDKSGLPSDRFSAERTGGSVSTLTIQRTQQEDSAVYLCASSPGQGTYTFGSGTRLTVV.

V gene TRBV7-2 combines with J gene TRBJ1-2; D is possibly TRBD1 (6 bases). The V and J ends lost 1 base and 4 bases respectively, with 13 bases between them. This CDR3 comprises 15 residues. Germline V gene data show CDR1 as SGHTA and CDR2 as FQGNSA. CDR3 protein: CASSLDGGRGYGYTF. The CDR3 DNA sequence: TGTGCCAGCAGCTTAGACGGGGGGCGCGGCTATGGCTACACCTTC.

The rearrangement uses TRBV6-5 and TRBJ1-6; perhaps TRBD1 as D (5 bases). V lost 0 bases and J 11 bases, leaving 8 bases between the germline ends. Germline CDR1 reads MNHEY; CDR2 reads SVGAGI. CDR3 length: 13 amino acids. CDR3: CASSYSGEAPLHF. In nucleotides, the CDR3 is TGTGCCAGCAGTTACTCGGGGGAGGCACCCCTCCACTTT.

The chain uses TRBV5-1 and TRBJ1-1; D gene ambiguous. Germline V gene sequence: CDR1 SGHRS, CDR2 YFSETQ. Trimming removed 4 bases at V and 5 bases at J, with 15 bases between. CDR3 length equals 14 residues. CDR3 sequence: CASSRQYEVTEAFF. In nucleotides, the CDR3 is TGCGCCAGCAGCCGTCAATACGAGGTTACTGAAGCTTTCTTT. Using reference TRBV5-1 and TRBJ1-1 for the parts outside the CDR3, the full variable domain is KAGVTQTPRYLIKTRGQQVTLSCSPISGHRSVSWYQQTPGQGLQFLFEYFSETQRNKGNFPGRFSGRQFSNSRSEMNVSTLELGDSALYLCASSRQYEVTEAFFGQGTRLTVV.

As regards this clone: The same CDR3 is also encoded by other DNA sequences in this sample. The chain combines TRBV5-1 with TRBJ1-2, with D perhaps TRBD1 (5 bases). Per germline, CDR1 SGHRS and CDR2 YFSETQ. Trimming pared 2 bases from V and 1 base from J, leaving 6 bases between. The CDR3 consists of 13 residues. This chain's CDR3 is CASSFDSNYGYTF. DNA of the CDR3: TGCGCCAGCAGCTTCGACAGTAACTATGGCTACACCTTC.

The rearrangement uses TRBV29-1 and TRBJ2-7, with a tentative D call TRBD1 (5 bases). The germline V and J ends were trimmed by 1 base and 4 bases, with 8 bases remaining between them. Germline V gene data show CDR1 as SQVTM and CDR2 as ANQGSEA. The CDR3 loop spans 12 amino acids. The CDR3 region has the DNA TGCAGCGTTGAAGTGGGGCTATACGAGCAGTACTTC. Its protein is CSVEVGLYEQYF.

This chain joins TRBV27 and TRBJ2-7; D perhaps matches TRBD2 (5 bases). The CDR3 contains 14 residues. Germline V gives CDR1 MNHEY, CDR2 SMNVEV (reference sequence). With 0 bases removed from V and 4 bases from J, the gap between germline ends came to 10 bases. The CDR3 region has the DNA TGTGCCAGCAGTTTATCTCGGGGTCCTTACGAGCAGTACTTC. Translating gives CASSLSRGPYEQYF.

The chain joins TRBV24-1 to TRBJ2-2; 10 nucleotides agree with TRBD1. The germline gives CDR1 KGHDR, CDR2 SFDVKD. V dropped 5 bases and J dropped 6; count of bases not matched to a gene: 8. The CDR3 consists of 16 residues. CDR3 region: CATSVWGTGDAGELFF. For the CDR3, the DNA is TGTGCCACCAGTGTTTGGGGGACAGGGGACGCCGGGGAGCTGTTTTTT.

The chain couples TRBV19 to TRBJ1-2; no clear D. Trimming left V 3 bases short and J 4 bases short, with 18 bases between. Germline CDR1 is LNHDA and CDR2 is SQIVND (reference sequence). CDR3 length equals 16 residues. The CDR3 DNA reads as TGTGCCAGTAGTATGGGCAACCTTGGACCGAGCTATGGCTACACCTTC. Amino acids: CASSMGNLGPSYGYTF.

This chain links TRBV5-4 with TRBJ1-2; TRBD1 matches 7 bases. The CDR3 contains 14 residues. CDR1 is SGHNT and CDR2 is YYREEE in the germline V gene (reference sequence). Trimming cost V 5 bases and J 0 bases; bases outside gene matches: 4. Here the CDR3 reads CASRPRGSNYGYTF. The DNA for the CDR3 is TGTGCCAGCAGGCCCAGGGGGTCTAACTATGGCTACACCTTC.